This TCR beta chain was captured in a study of cytomegalovirus exposure and HLA in healthy donors. In its sample, this clone was seen a few times. The target antigen is unknown. Primers: 60 Vbeta forward and 13 Jbeta reverse. This table comes from immunoSEQ multiplex PCR, and its TCRdb copy is limited to in-frame clones, with some not included. In the table there are over 45,000 clones, roughly 80% of which are singletons. Study findings and constraints: Specificity of a few CMV-associated chains for CMV antigens was verified in vitro. In a later analysis, HLA-C alleles had the fewest associated TCRs, DRB1 alleles the most. Follow-up analysis later connected one missense variant in DCLRE1C with trimming of TCR beta V- and J-genes. Accurate HLA-A and HLA-B prediction from TCR beta sequences was reported for most subjects.

Germline V lookup: CDR1 MNHEY, CDR2 SMNVEV (reference sequence). Trimming stripped 2 bases from V and 7 bases from J, with 15 bases between. The CDR3 spans 14 residues. This chain links TRBV27 with TRBJ2-7; D might be TRBD2 (5 bases). The TCR sequence derives from a man younger than 40 in good health and CMV-seronegative. The sequenced sample consisted of PBMCs. The CDR3 nucleotides are TGTGCCAGCAGTTTAAAGAATGGACTTTGGGAGCAGTACTTC. Residues: CASSLKNGLWEQYF.